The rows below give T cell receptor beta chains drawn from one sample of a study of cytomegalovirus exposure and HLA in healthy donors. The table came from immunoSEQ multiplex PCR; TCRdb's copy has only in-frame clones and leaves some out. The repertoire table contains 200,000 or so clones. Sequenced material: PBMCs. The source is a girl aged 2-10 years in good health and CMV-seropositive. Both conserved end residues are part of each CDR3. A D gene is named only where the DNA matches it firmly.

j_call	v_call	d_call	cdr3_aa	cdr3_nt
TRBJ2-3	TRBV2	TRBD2	CASSAAGVTDTQYF	TGTGCCAGCAGTGCAGCGGGAGTTACAGATACGCAGTATTTT
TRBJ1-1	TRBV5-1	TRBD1	CASSPGQRTMNTEAFF	TGCGCCAGCAGCCCGGGACAGCGGACTATGAACACTGAAGCTTTCTTT
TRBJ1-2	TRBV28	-	CASRGLHNYGYTF	TGTGCCAGCAGGGGCCTCCATAACTATGGCTACACCTTC
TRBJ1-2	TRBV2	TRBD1	CASSLDRGRDYGYTF	TGTGCCAGCAGTCTGGACAGGGGAAGGGACTATGGCTACACCTTC
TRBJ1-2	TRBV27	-	CASSFSVGDRGYGYTF	TGTGCCAGCAGTTTTTCCGTAGGTGACAGAGGCTATGGCTACACCTTC
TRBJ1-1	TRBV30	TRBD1	CAWSAGQGWTEAFF	TGTGCCTGGAGTGCCGGACAGGGGTGGACTGAAGCTTTCTTT
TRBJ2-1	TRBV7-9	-	CASSFGWREIGNEQFF	TGTGCCAGCAGCTTTGGCTGGAGGGAGATTGGGAATGAGCAGTTCTTC
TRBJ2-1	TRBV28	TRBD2	CASFGLAGDYNEQFF	TGTGCCAGCTTCGGGCTAGCGGGGGATTACAATGAGCAGTTCTTC
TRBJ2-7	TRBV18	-	CASSPGASWEQYF	TGTGCCAGCTCACCTGGGGCTTCGTGGGAGCAGTACTTC
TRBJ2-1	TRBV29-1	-	CSVELGIYNEQFF	TGCAGCGTTGAATTGGGCATCTACAATGAGCAGTTCTTC
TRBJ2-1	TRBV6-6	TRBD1	CASSYSGTGAYNEQFF	TGTGCCAGCAGTTATTCCGGGACAGGGGCCTACAATGAGCAGTTCTTC
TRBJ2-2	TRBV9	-	CASSAGLINTGELFF	TGTGCCAGCAGCGCGGGACTCATCAACACCGGGGAGCTGTTTTTT
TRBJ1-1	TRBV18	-	CASSPIFRVLNTEAFF	TGTGCCAGCTCACCGATCTTCCGGGTCCTGAACACTGAAGCTTTCTTT
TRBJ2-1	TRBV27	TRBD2	CASSLTSGRNEQFF	TGTGCCAGCAGTTTGACTAGCGGGAGGAATGAGCAGTTCTTC
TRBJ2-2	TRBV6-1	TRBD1	CASSFRDSTTGELFF	TGTGCCAGCAGTTTCCGGGACAGCACCACCGGGGAGCTGTTTTTT
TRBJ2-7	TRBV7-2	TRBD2	CASSPSGESSYEQYF	TGTGCCAGCAGCCCTAGCGGGGAGAGCTCCTACGAGCAGTACTTC